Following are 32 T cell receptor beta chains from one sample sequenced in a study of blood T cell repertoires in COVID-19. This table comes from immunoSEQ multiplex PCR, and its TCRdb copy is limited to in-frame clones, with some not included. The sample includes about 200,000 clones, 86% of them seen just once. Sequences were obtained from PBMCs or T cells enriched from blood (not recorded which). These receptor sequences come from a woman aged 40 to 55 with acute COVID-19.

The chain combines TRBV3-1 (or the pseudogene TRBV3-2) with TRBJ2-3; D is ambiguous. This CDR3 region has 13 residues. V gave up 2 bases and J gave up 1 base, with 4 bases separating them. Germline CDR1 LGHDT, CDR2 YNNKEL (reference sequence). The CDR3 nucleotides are TGTGCCAGCAGCCAACAGTGCACAGATACGCAGTATTTT. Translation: CASSQQCTDTQYF.

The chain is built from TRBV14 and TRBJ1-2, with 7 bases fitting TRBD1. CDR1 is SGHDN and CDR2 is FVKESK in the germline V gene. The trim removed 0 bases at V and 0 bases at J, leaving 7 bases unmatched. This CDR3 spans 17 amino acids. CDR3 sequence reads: CASSQERQGFANYGYTF. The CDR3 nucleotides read TGTGCCAGCAGCCAAGAGCGACAGGGATTTGCTAACTATGGCTACACCTTC. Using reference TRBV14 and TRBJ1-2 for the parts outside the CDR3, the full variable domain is EAGVTQFPSHSVIEKGQTVTLRCDPISGHDNLYWYRRVMGKEIKFLLHFVKESKQDESGMPNNRFLAERTGGTYSTLKVQPAELEDSGVYFCASSQERQGFANYGYTFGSGTRLTVV.

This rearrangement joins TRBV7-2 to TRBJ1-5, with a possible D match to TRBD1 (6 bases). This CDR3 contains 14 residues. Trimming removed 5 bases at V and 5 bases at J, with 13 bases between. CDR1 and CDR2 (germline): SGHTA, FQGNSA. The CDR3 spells CASSIRDTYQPQHF. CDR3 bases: TGTGCCAGCAGCATCCGGGACACCTATCAGCCCCAGCATTTT. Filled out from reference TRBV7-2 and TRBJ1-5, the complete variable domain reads GAGVSQSPSNKVTEKGKDVELRCDPISGHTALYWYRQSLGQGLEFLIYFQGNSAPDKSGLPSDRFSAERTGGSVSTLTIQRTQQEDSAVYLCASSIRDTYQPQHFGDGTRLSIL.

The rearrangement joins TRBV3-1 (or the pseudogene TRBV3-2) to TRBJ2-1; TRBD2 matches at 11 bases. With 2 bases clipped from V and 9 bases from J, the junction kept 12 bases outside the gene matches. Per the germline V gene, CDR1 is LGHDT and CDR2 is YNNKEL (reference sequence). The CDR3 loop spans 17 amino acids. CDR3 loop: CASSQPYTGTSGGEQFF. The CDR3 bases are TGTGCCAGCAGCCAACCCTATACCGGGACTAGCGGTGGTGAGCAGTTCTTC.

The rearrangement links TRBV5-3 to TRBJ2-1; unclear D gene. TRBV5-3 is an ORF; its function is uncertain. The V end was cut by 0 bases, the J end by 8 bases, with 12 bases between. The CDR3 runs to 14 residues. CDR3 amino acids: CARSLDCPLYEQFF. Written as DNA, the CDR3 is TGTGCCAGAAGCTTGGACTGCCCCCTGTATGAGCAGTTCTTC.

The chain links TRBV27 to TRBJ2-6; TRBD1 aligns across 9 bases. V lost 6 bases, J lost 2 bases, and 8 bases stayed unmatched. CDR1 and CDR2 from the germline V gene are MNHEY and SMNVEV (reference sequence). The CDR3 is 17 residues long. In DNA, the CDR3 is TGTGCCAGCAGCCCGTCCCGGGACAGGGCTGGGGCCAACGTCCTGACTTTC. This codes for CASSPSRDRAGANVLTF.

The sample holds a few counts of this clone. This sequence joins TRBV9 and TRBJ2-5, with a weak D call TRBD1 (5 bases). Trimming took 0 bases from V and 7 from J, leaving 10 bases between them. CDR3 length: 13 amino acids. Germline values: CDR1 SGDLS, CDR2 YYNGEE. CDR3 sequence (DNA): TGTGCCAGCAGCGTAGGACAGACTGGGACCCAGTACTTC. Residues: CASSVGQTGTQYF.

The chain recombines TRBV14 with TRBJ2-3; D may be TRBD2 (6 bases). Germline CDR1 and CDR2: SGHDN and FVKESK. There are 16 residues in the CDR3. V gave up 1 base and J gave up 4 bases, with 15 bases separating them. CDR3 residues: CASSQVVGSGSDTQYF. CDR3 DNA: TGTGCCAGCAGCCAAGTGGTGGGTAGCGGTTCAGATACGCAGTATTTT.

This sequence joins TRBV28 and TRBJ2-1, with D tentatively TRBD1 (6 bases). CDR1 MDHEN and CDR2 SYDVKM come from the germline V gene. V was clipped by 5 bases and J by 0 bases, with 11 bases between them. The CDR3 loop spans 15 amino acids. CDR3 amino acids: CASSQQGSSYNEQFF. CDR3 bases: TGTGCCAGCAGTCAACAGGGCAGCTCCTACAATGAGCAGTTCTTC.

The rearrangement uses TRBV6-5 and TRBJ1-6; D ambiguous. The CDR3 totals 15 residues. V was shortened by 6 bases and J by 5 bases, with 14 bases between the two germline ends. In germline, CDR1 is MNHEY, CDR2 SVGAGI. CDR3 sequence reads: CASSGGLVNNSPLHF. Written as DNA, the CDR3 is TGTGCCAGCAGCGGAGGGTTAGTTAATAATTCACCCCTCCACTTT.

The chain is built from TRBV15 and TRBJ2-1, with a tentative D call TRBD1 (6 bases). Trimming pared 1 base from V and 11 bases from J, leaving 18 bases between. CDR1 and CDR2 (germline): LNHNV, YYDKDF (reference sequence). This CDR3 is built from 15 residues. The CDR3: CATSRGELGTMKQFF. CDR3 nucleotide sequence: TGTGCCACCAGCAGAGGGGAACTAGGGACAATGAAGCAGTTCTTC.

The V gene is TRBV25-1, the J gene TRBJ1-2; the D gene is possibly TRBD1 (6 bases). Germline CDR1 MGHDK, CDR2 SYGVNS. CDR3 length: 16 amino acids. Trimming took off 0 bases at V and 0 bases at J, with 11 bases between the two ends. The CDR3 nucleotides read TGTGCCAGCAGTGAATATACGGGGGGGCCTAACTATGGCTACACCTTC. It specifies CASSEYTGGPNYGYTF.

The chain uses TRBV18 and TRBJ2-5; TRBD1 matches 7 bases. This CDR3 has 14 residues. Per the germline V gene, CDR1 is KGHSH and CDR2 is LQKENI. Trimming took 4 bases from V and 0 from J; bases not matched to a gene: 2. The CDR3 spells CASSRQGYQETQYF. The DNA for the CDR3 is TGTGCCAGCTCACGACAGGGATACCAAGAGACCCAGTACTTC.

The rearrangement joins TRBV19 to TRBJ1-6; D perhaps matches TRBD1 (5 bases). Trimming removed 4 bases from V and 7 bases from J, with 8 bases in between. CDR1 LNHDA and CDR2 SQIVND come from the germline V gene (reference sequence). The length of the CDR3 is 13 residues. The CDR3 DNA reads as TGTGCCAGTAGTACCAGGGAAAATTCACCCCTCCACTTT. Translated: CASSTRENSPLHF. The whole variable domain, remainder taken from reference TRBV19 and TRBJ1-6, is DGGITQSPKYLFRKEGQNVTLSCEQNLNHDAMYWYRQDPGQGLRLIYYSQIVNDFQKGDIAEGYSVSREKKESFPLTVTSAQKNPTAFYLCASSTRENSPLHFGNGTRLTVT.

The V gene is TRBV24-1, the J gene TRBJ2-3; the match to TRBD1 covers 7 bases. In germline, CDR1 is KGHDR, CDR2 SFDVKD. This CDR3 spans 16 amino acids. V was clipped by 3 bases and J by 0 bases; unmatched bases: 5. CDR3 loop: CATSDGRGPSTDTQYF. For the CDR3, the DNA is TGTGCCACCAGTGATGGAAGGGGGCCAAGCACAGATACGCAGTATTTT.

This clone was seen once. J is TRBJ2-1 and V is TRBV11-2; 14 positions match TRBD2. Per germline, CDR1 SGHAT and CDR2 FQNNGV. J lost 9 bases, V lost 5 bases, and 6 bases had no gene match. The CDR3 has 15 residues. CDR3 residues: CASSATSGRAPEQFF. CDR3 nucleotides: TGTGCCAGCAGCGCGACTAGCGGGAGGGCCCCTGAGCAGTTCTTC.

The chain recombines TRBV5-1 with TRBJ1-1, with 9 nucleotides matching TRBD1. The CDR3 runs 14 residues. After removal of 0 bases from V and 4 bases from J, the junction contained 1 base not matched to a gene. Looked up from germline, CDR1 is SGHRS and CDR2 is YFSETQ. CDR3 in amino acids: CASSLGDRATEAFF. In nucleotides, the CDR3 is TGCGCCAGCAGCTTGGGGGACAGGGCCACTGAAGCTTTCTTT.

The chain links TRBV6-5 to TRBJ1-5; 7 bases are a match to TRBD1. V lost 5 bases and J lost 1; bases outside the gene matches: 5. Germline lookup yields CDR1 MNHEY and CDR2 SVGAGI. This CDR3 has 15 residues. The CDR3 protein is CASSPTGESNQPQHF. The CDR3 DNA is TGTGCCAGCAGTCCTACAGGGGAGAGCAATCAGCCCCAGCATTTT.

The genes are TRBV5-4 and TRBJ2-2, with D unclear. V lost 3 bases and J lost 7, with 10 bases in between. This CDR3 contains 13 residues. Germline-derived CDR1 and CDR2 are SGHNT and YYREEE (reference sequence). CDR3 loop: CASSSLLVGELFF. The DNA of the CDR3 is TGTGCCAGCAGCTCCCTATTAGTCGGGGAGCTGTTTTTT. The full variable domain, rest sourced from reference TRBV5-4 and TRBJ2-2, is ETGVTQSPTHLIKTRGQQVTLRCSSQSGHNTVSWYQQALGQGPQFIFQYYREEENGRGNFPPRFSGLQFPNYSSELNVNALELDDSALYLCASSSLLVGELFFGEGSRLTVL.

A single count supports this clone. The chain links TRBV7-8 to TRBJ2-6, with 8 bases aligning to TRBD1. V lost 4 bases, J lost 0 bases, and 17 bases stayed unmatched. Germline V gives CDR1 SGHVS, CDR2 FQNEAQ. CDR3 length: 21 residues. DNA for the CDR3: TGTGCCAGCAGCTCTGGGGGGACAGGAGCTTACAATCCCTCTGGGGCCAACGTCCTGACTTTC. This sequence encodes CASSSGGTGAYNPSGANVLTF.

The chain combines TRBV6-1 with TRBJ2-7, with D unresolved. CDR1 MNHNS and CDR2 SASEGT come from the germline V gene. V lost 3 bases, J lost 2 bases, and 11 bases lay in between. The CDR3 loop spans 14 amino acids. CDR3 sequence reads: CASSDPVFAYEQYF. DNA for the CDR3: TGTGCCAGCAGTGACCCCGTCTTCGCCTACGAGCAGTACTTC.

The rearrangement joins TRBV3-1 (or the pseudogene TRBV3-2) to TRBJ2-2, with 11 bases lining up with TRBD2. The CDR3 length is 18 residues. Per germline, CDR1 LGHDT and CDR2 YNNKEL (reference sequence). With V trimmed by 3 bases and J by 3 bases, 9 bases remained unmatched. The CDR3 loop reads CASSHQPLAGGDTGELFF. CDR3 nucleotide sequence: TGTGCCAGCAGCCACCAACCTCTAGCGGGAGGCGACACCGGGGAGCTGTTTTTT.

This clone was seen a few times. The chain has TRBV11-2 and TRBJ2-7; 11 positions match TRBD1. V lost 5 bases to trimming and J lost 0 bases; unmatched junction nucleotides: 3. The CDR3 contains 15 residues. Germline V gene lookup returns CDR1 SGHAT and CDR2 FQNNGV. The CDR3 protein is CASSPGTGGSYEQYF. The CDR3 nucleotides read TGTGCCAGCAGCCCCGGGACAGGGGGCTCCTACGAGCAGTACTTC. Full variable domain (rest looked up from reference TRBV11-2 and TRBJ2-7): EAGVAQSPRYKIIEKRQSVAFWCNPISGHATLYWYQQILGQGPKLLIQFQNNGVVDDSQLPKDRFSAERLKGVDSTLKIQPAKLEDSAVYLCASSPGTGGSYEQYFGPGTRLTVT.

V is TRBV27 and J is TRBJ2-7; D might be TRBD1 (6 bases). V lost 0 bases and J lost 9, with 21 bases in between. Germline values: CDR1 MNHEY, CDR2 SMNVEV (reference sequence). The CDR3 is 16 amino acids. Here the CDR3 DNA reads TGTGCCAGCAGTTTATCGTCCTCCCTCCTACAGGGAGCGCAGTACTTC. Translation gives CASSLSSSLLQGAQYF.

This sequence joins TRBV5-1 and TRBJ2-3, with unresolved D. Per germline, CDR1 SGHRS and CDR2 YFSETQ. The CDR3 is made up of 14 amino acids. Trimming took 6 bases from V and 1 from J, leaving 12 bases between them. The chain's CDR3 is CASKLSVGTDTQYF. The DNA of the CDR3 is TGCGCCAGCAAATTAAGCGTCGGCACAGATACGCAGTATTTT.

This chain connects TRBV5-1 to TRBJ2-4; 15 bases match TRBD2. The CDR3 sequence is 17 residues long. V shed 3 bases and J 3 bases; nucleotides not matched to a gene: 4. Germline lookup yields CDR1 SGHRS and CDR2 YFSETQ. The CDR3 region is CASSSPGLAGGKNIQYF. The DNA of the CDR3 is TGCGCCAGCAGCTCGCCGGGACTAGCGGGAGGCAAAAACATTCAGTACTTC.

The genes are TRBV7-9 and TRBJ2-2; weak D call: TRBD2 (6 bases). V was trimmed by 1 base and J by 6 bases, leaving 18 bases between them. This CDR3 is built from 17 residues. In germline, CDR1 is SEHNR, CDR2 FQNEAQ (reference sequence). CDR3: CASSLGVTRDGAGELFF. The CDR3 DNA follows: TGTGCCAGCAGCTTAGGGGTCACGCGGGATGGCGCCGGGGAGCTGTTTTTT.

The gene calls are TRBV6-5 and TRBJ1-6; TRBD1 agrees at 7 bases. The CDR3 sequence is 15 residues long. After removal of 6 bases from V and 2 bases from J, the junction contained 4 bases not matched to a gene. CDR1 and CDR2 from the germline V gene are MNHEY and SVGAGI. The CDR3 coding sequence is TGTGCCAGCAGAACGACAGGGACCTATAATTCACCCCTCCACTTT. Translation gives CASRTTGTYNSPLHF.

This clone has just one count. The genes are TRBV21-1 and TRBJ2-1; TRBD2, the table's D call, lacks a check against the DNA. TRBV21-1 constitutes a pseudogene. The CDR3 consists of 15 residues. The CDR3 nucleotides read TGTGCCAGCAGCAAAGGAGGGAGCTCCTACAATGAGCAGTTCTTC. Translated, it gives CASSKGGSSYNEQFF.

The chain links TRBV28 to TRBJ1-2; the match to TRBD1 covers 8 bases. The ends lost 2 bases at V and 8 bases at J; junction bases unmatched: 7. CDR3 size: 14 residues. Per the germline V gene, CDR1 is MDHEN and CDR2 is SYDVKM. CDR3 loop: CASSLVGQGYGYTF. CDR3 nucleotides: TGTGCCAGCAGTTTAGTTGGACAGGGATACGGCTACACCTTC.

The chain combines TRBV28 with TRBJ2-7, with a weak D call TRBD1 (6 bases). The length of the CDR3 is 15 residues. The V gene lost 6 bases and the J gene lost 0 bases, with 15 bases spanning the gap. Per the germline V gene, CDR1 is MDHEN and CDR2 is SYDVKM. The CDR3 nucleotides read TGTGCCAGCAGGTTTATGGGCAGGGGCTCCTACGAGCAGTACTTC. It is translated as CASRFMGRGSYEQYF.

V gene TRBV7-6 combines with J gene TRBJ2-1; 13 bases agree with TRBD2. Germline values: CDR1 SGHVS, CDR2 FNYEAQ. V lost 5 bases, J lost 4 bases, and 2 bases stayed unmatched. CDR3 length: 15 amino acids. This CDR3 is CASSQGLAGYNEQFF. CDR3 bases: TGTGCCAGCAGCCAGGGACTAGCGGGGTACAATGAGCAGTTCTTC.